The 14 T cell receptor beta chains listed next were all sequenced from one sample in a study of blood T cell repertoires in COVID-19 (dated by TCRdb to 2020 to 2022). The library was prepared using the immunoSEQ multiplex PCR assay. TCRdb carries this immuneACCESS record with in-frame sequences only. Its versions omit some clonotypes, under half of them owing to an unresolved V gene in the studies checked, with the rest unexplained. Across this sample there are about 140,000 clones, with around nine tenths seen only once. The ten largest clones represent 3.5% to 5.5% of the sample. The sample comprised peripheral blood. These receptors came from a middle-aged woman with acute or convalescent COVID-19.

The genes are TRBV15 and TRBJ2-1; 7 positions match TRBD2. CDR3 length: 13 residues. V shed 0 bases and J 9 bases; nucleotides not matched to a gene: 2. Germline loops: CDR1 LNHNV, CDR2 YYDKDF (reference sequence). Here the CDR3 DNA reads TGTGCCACCAGCAGAGATCGGGGGGTTGAGCAGTTCTTC. Amino acid sequence: CATSRDRGVEQFF.

The chain joins TRBV12-3 or TRBV12-4 to TRBJ1-2; D is perhaps TRBD1 (5 bases). The V and J ends lost 6 bases and 6 bases respectively, with 11 bases between them. This CDR3 contains 12 residues. CDR3 region: CASRWGGDGYTF. The CDR3 bases are TGTGCCAGCAGATGGGGGGGGGATGGCTACACCTTC.

V is TRBV2 and J is TRBJ2-7; 8 nucleotides line up with TRBD1. Losses at the gene ends were 6 bases for V and 3 bases for J; bases not matched to a gene: 4. The CDR3 loop spans 13 amino acids. CDR1 SNHLY and CDR2 FYNNEI come from the germline V gene. This CDR3 reads CASSQGAYYEQYF. CDR3 DNA: TGTGCCAGCAGCCAGGGGGCTTACTACGAGCAGTACTTC.

This chain joins TRBV7-2 and TRBJ1-2, with a possible D match to TRBD1 (6 bases). Trimming left V 5 bases short and J 6 bases short, with 22 bases between. CDR1 and CDR2 (germline): SGHTA, FQGNSA. This CDR3 is 16 amino acids long. The CDR3 sequence: CASSTGGAERRNGYTF. The CDR3, as DNA: TGTGCCAGCAGCACCGGGGGGGCAGAGCGGAGAAATGGCTACACCTTC.

The sample holds one count of this clone. The CDR3 region has the DNA TGTGCCAGCAGCTTAGGTTGGGCTAGCGGGAGAAATGAGCAGTTCTTC. Its translation: CASSLGWASGRNEQFF. V usage is TRBV7-9 and J usage is TRBJ2-1, with TRBD2 matching 10 bases. Germline loops: CDR1 SEHNR, CDR2 FQNEAQ (reference sequence). Unmatched junction bases numbered 7, after V lost 1 base and J lost 7 bases. The CDR3 is 16 amino acids.

This sequence joins TRBV4-1 and TRBJ1-4; perhaps TRBD1 as D (6 bases). The V end lost 0 bases, the J end lost 8 bases, and 10 bases lay between the germline ends. This CDR3 is built from 14 residues. CDR1 MGHRA and CDR2 YSYEKL come from the germline V gene. For the CDR3, the DNA is TGCGCCAGCAGCCAAGAAGAGGACAGCGAAAAACTGTTTTTT. Translation gives CASSQEEDSEKLFF.

The J gene is TRBJ2-1, the V gene TRBV4-3; maybe TRBD2 (5 bases). Trimming took off 8 bases at V and 9 bases at J, with 20 bases between the two ends. Germline V lookup: CDR1 LGHNA, CDR2 YSLEER. This CDR3 comprises 14 residues. In nucleotides, the CDR3 is TGCGCCAGCGGCTACTTCACGAAACGGGGTGAGCAGTTCTTC. It is translated as CASGYFTKRGEQFF.

The V call is TRBV7-2, the J call TRBJ1-1, with D tentatively TRBD1 (6 bases). Germline CDR1 is SGHTA and CDR2 is FQGNSA. Trimming cost V 5 bases and J 2 bases, with 12 bases left between them. The CDR3 length is 14 residues. The CDR3: CASSQGHVNTEAFF. The DNA for the CDR3 is TGTGCCAGCAGCCAGGGACATGTAAACACTGAAGCTTTCTTT.

V usage is TRBV7-3 and J usage is TRBJ2-5, with 12 bases matching TRBD2. This CDR3 comprises 18 residues. The germline V gene encodes CDR1 SGHTA and CDR2 FQGTGA. Trimming cost V 0 bases and J 1 base; bases outside gene matches: 6. The CDR3 DNA follows: TGTGCCAGCAGCTTAACGGCACTAGCGGGAGGAGGCCAAGAGACCCAGTACTTC. This codes for CASSLTALAGGGQETQYF.

This sequence joins TRBV23-1 and TRBJ2-7, with D tentatively TRBD1 (6 bases). TRBV23-1 is an ORF for which the function is uncertain. CDR3 length: 14 residues. Trimming removed 4 bases from V and 4 bases from J, with 14 bases in between. In DNA, the CDR3 is TGCGCCAGCAGTCGAACAGGGAGCTTTTACGAGCAGTACTTC. Translated, it gives CASSRTGSFYEQYF.

The rearrangement links TRBV18 to TRBJ1-1, with a tentative D call TRBD1 (6 bases). In germline, CDR1 is KGHSH, CDR2 LQKENI. This CDR3 spans 15 amino acids. V was shortened by 1 base and J by 1 base, with 10 bases between the two germline ends. CDR3 in DNA: TGTGCCAGCTCACCACAAGGGACAAAGAACACTGAAGCTTTCTTT. Residues: CASSPQGTKNTEAFF.

J is TRBJ1-5 and V is TRBV30; 7 nucleotides align to TRBD1. Germline V gene sequence: CDR1 GTSNPN, CDR2 SVGIG (reference sequence). This CDR3 region has 14 residues. Unmatched junction bases numbered 8, after V lost 2 bases and J lost 7 bases. CDR3 sequence reads: CAWSSTTGQQPQHF. CDR3 nucleotide sequence: TGTGCCTGGAGTTCTACGACAGGGCAGCAGCCCCAGCATTTT. The variable domain in full, completed from reference TRBV30 and TRBJ1-5, reads SQTIHQWPATLVQPVGSPLSLECTVEGTSNPNLYWYRQAAGRGLQLLFYSVGIGQISSEVPQNLSASRPQDRQFILSSKKLLLSDSGFYLCAWSSTTGQQPQHFGDGTRLSIL.

The chain couples TRBV4-3 to TRBJ1-5; D possibly corresponds to TRBD1 (6 bases). Germline V gene data show CDR1 as LGHNA and CDR2 as YSLEER. Trimming took off 3 bases at V and 5 bases at J, with 14 bases between the two ends. This CDR3 has 15 residues. CDR3 region: CASSQSYRVDQPQHF. In DNA form, the CDR3 reads TGCGCCAGCAGCCAGTCCTACAGGGTCGATCAGCCCCAGCATTTT.

V gene TRBV19 combines with J gene TRBJ1-4, with 8 bases lining up with TRBD1. Germline V gives CDR1 LNHDA, CDR2 SQIVND (reference sequence). The CDR3 contains 14 residues. The V and J ends lost 6 bases and 7 bases, in that order; junction bases with no gene match: 7. In nucleotides, the CDR3 is TGTGCCAGTAGCCCTACAGGGGGAGGTGAAAAACTGTTTTTT. Its translation: CASSPTGGGEKLFF.